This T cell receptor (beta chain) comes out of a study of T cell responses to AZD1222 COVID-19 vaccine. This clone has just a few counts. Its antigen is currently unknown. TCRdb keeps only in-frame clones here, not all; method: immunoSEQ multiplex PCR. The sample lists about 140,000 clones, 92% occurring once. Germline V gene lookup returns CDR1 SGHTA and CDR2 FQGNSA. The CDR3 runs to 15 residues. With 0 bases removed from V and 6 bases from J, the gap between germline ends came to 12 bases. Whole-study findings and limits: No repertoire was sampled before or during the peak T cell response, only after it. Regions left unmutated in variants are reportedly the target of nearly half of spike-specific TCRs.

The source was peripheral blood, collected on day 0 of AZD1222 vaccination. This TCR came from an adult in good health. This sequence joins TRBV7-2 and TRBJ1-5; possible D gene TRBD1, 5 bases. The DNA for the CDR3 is TGTGCCAGCAGCTTAGCGGGGGGAACGGGTCAGCCCCAGCATTTT. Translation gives CASSLAGGTGQPQHF.